This T cell receptor beta chain is drawn from a study of blood T cells in healthy people across ages. Background on the study: Per two T cells, template switching captured roughly one barcoded beta molecule. Overall study results and limits: Diversity of TCR beta per million T cells declined in a roughly linear way with age. Expanded clonotype shifts may have been confounded, as the donors had an unknown CMV status.

A sample-barcoded 5' primer and a J-beta primer mix were used in a second PCR of roughly 7 to 12 cycles. Each of the cDNA molecules was tagged by a template-switch adaptor with 12 random nucleotides. Each CDR3 protein is one row after TCRdb ran MiXCR on the 5' RACE reads. The sample holds roughly 800,000 distinct CDR3 sequences, more than 45% seen once. As concerns this clonotype: Its target is unknown.

Between the trimmed V and J ends, which lost 2 bases and 2 bases, there was a span of 10 bases. The CDR3 sequence is 15 residues long. Germline-derived CDR1 and CDR2 are PRHDT and FYEKMQ (reference sequence). The clonotype comes from a man aged 25-40 years in good health. This chain links TRBV13 with TRBJ2-1, with D perhaps TRBD1 or TRBD2 (6 bases each). Material for sequencing was blood. As DNA, the CDR3 is TGTGCCAGCAGCTTATTCCGGGGGCCCTACAATGAGCAGTTCTTC. It translates to CASSLFRGPYNEQFF.